A selection of T cell receptor beta chains follows, all from one sample in a study of blood T cell repertoires in COVID-19. The table came from immunoSEQ multiplex PCR; TCRdb's copy has only in-frame clones and leaves some out. The sample carries 50,000 or so clones, approximately 80% recorded once. Sequencing input: peripheral blood. The receptors shown here come from a man between 50 and 59 years old with acute or convalescent COVID-19. Each CDR3 is given with its conserved first and last residue. A D gene is named only where the DNA matches it firmly. Some rows have no size entry. The others give once, few or many, or a class for an expanded clone.

CDR3aa: CASSLASNEQYF
CDR3nt: TGTGCCAGCAGCTTAGCGAGTAACGAGCAGTACTTC
abundance: .
j_gene: TRBJ2-7
d_gene: .
v_gene: TRBV7-9

CDR3aa: CAISPGQGAGNTIYF
CDR3nt: TGTGCCATCAGTCCGGGACAGGGTGCTGGAAACACCATATATTTT
abundance: .
j_gene: TRBJ1-3
d_gene: TRBD1
v_gene: TRBV10-3

CDR3aa: CASSEAARRGSPQHF
CDR3nt: TGTGCCAGCAGTGAAGCGGCTAGGAGGGGTTCGCCCCAGCATTTT
abundance: .
j_gene: TRBJ1-5
d_gene: .
v_gene: TRBV6-1

CDR3aa: CASSLFGRASDTEAFF
CDR3nt: TGTGCCAGCAGTTTATTTGGGAGGGCGTCGGACACTGAAGCTTTCTTT
abundance: once
j_gene: TRBJ1-1
d_gene: .
v_gene: TRBV28

CDR3aa: CASSLVKAFF
CDR3nt: TGTGCCAGCAGCCTAGTAAAAGCTTTCTTT
abundance: .
j_gene: TRBJ1-1
d_gene: .
v_gene: TRBV6-6

CDR3aa: CASSLSTEETQYF
CDR3nt: TGTGCCAGCAGTTTAAGTACAGAAGAGACCCAGTACTTC
abundance: .
j_gene: TRBJ2-5
d_gene: .
v_gene: TRBV12-3/TRBV12-4

CDR3aa: CASTASGGIGETQYF
CDR3nt: TGTGCCAGCACGGCTAGCGGGGGTATAGGGGAGACCCAGTACTTC
abundance: .
j_gene: TRBJ2-5
d_gene: TRBD2
v_gene: TRBV9

CDR3aa: CASSLDREASPLHF
CDR3nt: TGTGCCAGCAGTCTGGACAGGGAGGCTTCACCCCTCCACTTT
abundance: once
j_gene: TRBJ1-6
d_gene: TRBD1
v_gene: TRBV28

CDR3aa: CASSSRGSYNEQFF
CDR3nt: TGTGCCAGCAGCTCCAGGGGCTCCTACAATGAGCAGTTCTTC
abundance: .
j_gene: TRBJ2-1
d_gene: .
v_gene: TRBV7-3

CDR3aa: CASSQGRENQPQHF
CDR3nt: TGCGCCAGCAGCCAAGGCAGGGAAAATCAGCCCCAGCATTTT
abundance: .
j_gene: TRBJ1-5
d_gene: .
v_gene: TRBV4-1

CDR3aa: CASSQVWQAVYTEAFF
CDR3nt: TGCGCCAGCAGCCAGGTTTGGCAGGCTGTGTACACTGAAGCTTTCTTT
abundance: .
j_gene: TRBJ1-1
d_gene: .
v_gene: TRBV4-1

CDR3aa: CASSYSRAVPGNTIYF
CDR3nt: TGTGCCAGCAGTTACTCGAGGGCAGTTCCTGGAAACACCATATATTTT
abundance: .
j_gene: TRBJ1-3
d_gene: .
v_gene: TRBV6-5

CDR3aa: CASSPGQGHSYEQYF
CDR3nt: TGTGCCAGCAGCCCCGGACAGGGTCACTCCTACGAGCAGTACTTC
abundance: .
j_gene: TRBJ2-7
d_gene: TRBD1
v_gene: TRBV11-3

CDR3aa: CASSASWRIVDQPQHF
CDR3nt: TGTGCCAGCAGTGCGTCGTGGAGGATAGTGGATCAGCCCCAGCATTTT
abundance: .
j_gene: TRBJ1-5
d_gene: .
v_gene: TRBV2

CDR3aa: CASSQGTQETQYF
CDR3nt: TGTGCCAGCAGCCAGGGGACCCAAGAGACCCAGTACTTC
abundance: .
j_gene: TRBJ2-5
d_gene: .
v_gene: TRBV5-6

CDR3aa: CASSRRRDEKLFF
CDR3nt: TGTGCCAGCAGTCGCCGGCGGGATGAAAAACTGTTTTTT
abundance: .
j_gene: TRBJ1-4
d_gene: .
v_gene: TRBV27

CDR3aa: CASSLRSGVVGEQYF
CDR3nt: TGTGCCAGCAGCTTAAGATCAGGGGTAGTAGGCGAGCAGTACTTC
abundance: .
j_gene: TRBJ2-7
d_gene: .
v_gene: TRBV13

CDR3aa: CAYTGTRSSYEQYF
CDR3nt: TGTGCCTACACCGGGACAAGGAGCTCCTACGAGCAGTACTTC
abundance: .
j_gene: TRBJ2-7
d_gene: .
v_gene: TRBV30

CDR3aa: CATSARGLAGGPRSYNEQFF
CDR3nt: TGTGCCACCAGTGCCCGGGGACTAGCGGGAGGGCCAAGGTCCTACAATGAGCAGTTCTTC
abundance: .
j_gene: TRBJ2-1
d_gene: TRBD2
v_gene: TRBV24-1

CDR3aa: CASSLVGQGARGMNTEAFF
CDR3nt: TGTGCCAGCAGCTTAGTGGGGCAGGGGGCTAGAGGGATGAACACTGAAGCTTTCTTT
abundance: .
j_gene: TRBJ1-1
d_gene: TRBD1
v_gene: TRBV7-8

CDR3aa: CASSYATGSASPLHF
CDR3nt: TGTGCCAGCAGTTACGCGACAGGGTCGGCTTCACCCCTCCACTTT
abundance: .
j_gene: TRBJ1-6
d_gene: TRBD1
v_gene: TRBV6-6

CDR3aa: CASSQDSGGNIQYF
CDR3nt: TGTGCCAGCAGCCAAGATTCAGGAGGAAACATTCAGTACTTC
abundance: .
j_gene: TRBJ2-4
d_gene: .
v_gene: TRBV3-1/TRBV3-2

CDR3aa: CASSLRMGGTYNEQFF
CDR3nt: TGTGCCAGCAGCTTAAGGATGGGGGGAACCTACAATGAGCAGTTCTTC
abundance: .
j_gene: TRBJ2-1
d_gene: .
v_gene: TRBV7-8

CDR3aa: CASKTSGYNEQFF
CDR3nt: TGTGCCAGCAAGACTAGCGGTTACAATGAGCAGTTCTTC
abundance: .
j_gene: TRBJ2-1
d_gene: TRBD2
v_gene: TRBV12-3/TRBV12-4

CDR3aa: CAWSSGVHEKLFF
CDR3nt: TGTGCCTGGAGTTCCGGAGTACATGAAAAACTGTTTTTT
abundance: .
j_gene: TRBJ1-4
d_gene: .
v_gene: TRBV30

CDR3aa: CASSPIRDRDDQPQHF
CDR3nt: TGTGCCAGCAGTCCTATCCGGGACAGGGACGATCAGCCCCAGCATTTT
abundance: few
j_gene: TRBJ1-5
d_gene: TRBD1
v_gene: TRBV27

CDR3aa: CASSLRVKGEQYF
CDR3nt: TGTGCCAGCAGCTTGCGGGTCAAAGGCGAGCAGTACTTC
abundance: .
j_gene: TRBJ2-7
d_gene: .
v_gene: TRBV13

CDR3aa: CSVGNLLGARGYTF
CDR3nt: TGCAGCGTTGGGAACCTATTGGGGGCGCGTGGCTACACCTTC
abundance: .
j_gene: TRBJ1-2
d_gene: .
v_gene: TRBV29-1

CDR3aa: CASSQGGDSLAYGYTF
CDR3nt: TGCGCCAGCAGCCAAGGGGGGGATTCTCTGGCCTATGGCTACACCTTC
abundance: .
j_gene: TRBJ1-2
d_gene: .
v_gene: TRBV4-1

CDR3aa: CASSLAPAEDNEQFF
CDR3nt: TGTGCCAGCAGCTTGGCCCCAGCGGAAGACAATGAGCAGTTCTTC
abundance: .
j_gene: TRBJ2-1
d_gene: .
v_gene: TRBV5-4

CDR3aa: CSASPGVAGGFTDTQYF
CDR3nt: TGCAGTGCTAGTCCTGGGGTAGCGGGGGGGTTCACAGATACGCAGTATTTT
abundance: .
j_gene: TRBJ2-3
d_gene: TRBD2
v_gene: TRBV20-1

CDR3aa: CASSLAGYEQYF
CDR3nt: TGTGCCAGCAGTTTGGCTGGCTACGAGCAGTACTTC
abundance: .
j_gene: TRBJ2-7
d_gene: .
v_gene: TRBV12-3/TRBV12-4

CDR3aa: CASSRRGNNSPLHF
CDR3nt: TGTGCCAGCAGCCGTCGGGGAAATAATTCACCCCTCCACTTT
abundance: few
j_gene: TRBJ1-6
d_gene: .
v_gene: TRBV11-1

CDR3aa: CASSDHRTNEKLFF
CDR3nt: TGTGCCAGCAGTGACCACAGAACTAATGAAAAACTGTTTTTT
abundance: .
j_gene: TRBJ1-4
d_gene: .
v_gene: TRBV2

CDR3aa: CASSRRTGGASGANVLTF
CDR3nt: TGTGCCAGCTCAAGAAGGACAGGGGGCGCCTCTGGGGCCAACGTCCTGACTTTC
abundance: .
j_gene: TRBJ2-6
d_gene: TRBD1
v_gene: TRBV18

CDR3aa: CASLLQGRGGYTF
CDR3nt: TGTGCCAGCCTACTACAGGGTCGTGGAGGCTACACCTTC
abundance: .
j_gene: TRBJ1-2
d_gene: .
v_gene: TRBV18